This T cell receptor beta chain is drawn from a study of cytomegalovirus exposure and HLA in healthy donors. Study results and limitations: Investigators reported 150 to 200 TCR beta chains as tied to cytomegalovirus. A later analysis found that most CMV-associated TCR beta chains appeared HLA-restricted. Across HLA loci, a later analysis found differing TCR association rates, with DRB1 most and HLA-C fewest.

All donors participated as healthy donors of bone marrow. Primers for the PCR totalled 60 Vbeta and 13 Jbeta. Profiled with immunoSEQ multiplex PCR; TCRdb holds only in-frame clones, not every one. The sample lists more than 110,000 clones; 65% to 85% were seen once. Comment on this clone: What it recognizes is unknown.

The origin of this receptor is a middle-aged man in good health and CMV-seronegative. The sample consisted of PBMCs.

CDR3 residues: CSVGRQDTGELFF. The CDR3 nucleotides are TGCAGCGTTGGAAGACAGGACACCGGGGAGCTGTTTTTT. The chain uses TRBV29-1 and TRBJ2-2; D is perhaps TRBD1 (6 bases). The ends were cut back, 4 bases at V and 3 bases at J, with 9 bases in the middle. Germline CDR1 SQVTM, CDR2 ANQGSEA. CDR3 length: 13 residues.